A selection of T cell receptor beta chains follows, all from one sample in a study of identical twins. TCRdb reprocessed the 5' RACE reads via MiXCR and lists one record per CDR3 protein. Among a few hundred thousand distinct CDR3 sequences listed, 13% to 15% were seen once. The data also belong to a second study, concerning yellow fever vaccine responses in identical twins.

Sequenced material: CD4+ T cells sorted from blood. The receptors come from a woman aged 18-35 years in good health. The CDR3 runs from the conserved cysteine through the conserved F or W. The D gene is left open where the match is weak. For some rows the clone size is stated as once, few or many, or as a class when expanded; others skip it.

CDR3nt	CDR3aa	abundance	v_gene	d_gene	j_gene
TGCAGCGTACAGGGATGGGGGAACACCGGGGAGCTGTTTTTT	CSVQGWGNTGELFF	NA	TRBV29-1	NA	TRBJ2-2
TGTGCCAGCAGCTTGGCCGTAGGTTCCCAGCCCCAGCATTTT	CASSLAVGSQPQHF	few	TRBV5-5	NA	TRBJ1-5
TGTGCCACCAGTGACAGGAGACATCTCACAGATACGCAGTATTTT	CATSDRRHLTDTQYF	NA	TRBV24-1	NA	TRBJ2-3
TGTGCCAGCAGCCCCTGGGACAGAGACTATGGCTACACCTTC	CASSPWDRDYGYTF	many	TRBV3-1	TRBD1	TRBJ1-2
TGTGCCAGCAGTTTGGAGACAGGGTCCTACGAGCAGTACTTC	CASSLETGSYEQYF	NA	TRBV28	TRBD1	TRBJ2-7
TGCAGTGCTAGAGTACGGGACCTCGCTTACAATGAGCAGTTCTTC	CSARVRDLAYNEQFF	many	TRBV20-1	NA	TRBJ2-1
TGTGCCAGCGGGGGATGGAGCGACTACACGTCCGGGGAGCTGTTTTTT	CASGGWSDYTSGELFF	few	TRBV3-1	NA	TRBJ2-2
TGCGCCAGCAGCTTTTCAATCGTCAGGTCTCGGCTAGCGGGAGGGCCTTTTCCGTCGGAGCAGTACTTC	CASSFSIVRSRLAGGPFPSEQYF	NA	TRBV5-1	TRBD2	TRBJ2-7
TGTGCCAGCGGTCCATATAGGGGGAACTCCCGCGGGGAGCTGTTTTTT	CASGPYRGNSRGELFF	many	TRBV7-9	NA	TRBJ2-2
TGTGCCAGCAGCCAAGTCGTCGGAGGTACTTCACCCCTCCACTTT	CASSQVVGGTSPLHF	few	TRBV3-1	NA	TRBJ1-6
TGTGCCAGCAGCTTCACACTCGGACGATCTTTTAATGAGCAGTTCTTC	CASSFTLGRSFNEQFF	few	TRBV5-5	NA	TRBJ2-1
TGCAGTGCTAGGGAGGGCCCATACCATGGGGCCCAGTACTTC	CSAREGPYHGAQYF	NA	TRBV20-1	NA	TRBJ2-5
TGTGCCAGCAGCTTGGGGCCGGGACTAGGGTACTTC	CASSLGPGLGYF	few	TRBV5-6	TRBD2	TRBJ2-7
TGTGCCATCAGTGATTTCCCGGGACAGGGGTCGTACGAGCAGTACTTC	CAISDFPGQGSYEQYF	few	TRBV10-3	TRBD1	TRBJ2-7
TGCAGTGCCGCCGATCCAAAGAGCGGGAGTAGCACAGATACGCAGTATTTT	CSAADPKSGSSTDTQYF	NA	TRBV20-1	TRBD2	TRBJ2-3
TGTGCCAGCAGCCGACGGGACAGTAACACCGGGGAGCTGTTTTTT	CASSRRDSNTGELFF	many	TRBV3-1	TRBD1	TRBJ2-2
TGTGCCAGCAGCCCTCGGGCCACCGGGGAGCTGTTTTTT	CASSPRATGELFF	few	TRBV11-3	NA	TRBJ2-2
TGTGCCAGTAGTATACCGGGAATAGCAGATACGCAGTATTTT	CASSIPGIADTQYF	few	TRBV19	NA	TRBJ2-3
TGTGCCAGCAGTGAATCTGGAAACACCATATATTTT	CASSESGNTIYF	NA	TRBV2	NA	TRBJ1-3
TGTGCCAGCAGCGATGGACTAGCGGGGCCGACCTACGAGCAGTACTTC	CASSDGLAGPTYEQYF	few	TRBV11-2	TRBD2	TRBJ2-7
TGTGCCAGCATCAACGGGAGGGTTTACACCGGGGAGCTGTTTTTT	CASINGRVYTGELFF	NA	TRBV12-3/TRBV12-4	TRBD2	TRBJ2-2
TGCGCCAGCAGCTTGCTCTTCGATGACGAGCAGTACTTC	CASSLLFDDEQYF	NA	TRBV5-1	NA	TRBJ2-7
TGTGCCAGCAGTCTACGTCCCCGGCCCCACACCGGGGAGCTGTTTTTT	CASSLRPRPHTGELFF	NA	TRBV12-3/TRBV12-4	NA	TRBJ2-2
TGCGCCAGCAGCACGGGGGTGAACACTGAAGCTTTCTTT	CASSTGVNTEAFF	many	TRBV5-1	NA	TRBJ1-1